A single T cell receptor (beta chain) is shown here with its context. Its specificity is unknown. This entry comes from a study of T cell responses to AZD1222 COVID-19 vaccine. Background on the study: Analyses pooled second doses at about 4 or about 12 weeks.

Trimming cost V 1 base and J 3 bases, with 13 bases left between them. Per the germline V gene, CDR1 is MNHNS and CDR2 is SASEGT. CDR3 length equals 15 residues. Here immunoSEQ multiplex PCR was the method, and the copy in TCRdb shows in-frame clones only, minus some. Of 100,000 to 150,000 clones in the sample, roughly nine tenths were seen once. General observations from the study: Of the AZD1222 recipients, only five to seven were seropositive at baseline. Reports say nearly half of spike-specific TCRs go after unmutated variant regions. Females made up more of the donors, who were largely white British, and clonal diversity may have come out too low.

Sequenced here: peripheral blood, sampled on day 0 of AZD1222 vaccination. The sequence was collected from an adult in good health. The V and J genes are TRBV6-1 and TRBJ2-7, with a tentative D call TRBD2 (6 bases). The CDR3 spells CASSEGGTSYYEQYF. The DNA of the CDR3 is TGTGCCAGCAGTGAAGGTGGGACTTCTTACTACGAGCAGTACTTC.